Described below is a single TCR beta chain sequence and its context. Method: immunoSEQ multiplex PCR; TCRdb's copy keeps in-frame clones and lacks some. The table lists around 140,000 clones, 75% to 95% of them singletons, with roughly 3.1% in the top ten. V lost 1 base to trimming and J lost 6 bases; unmatched junction nucleotides: 8. The CDR3 has 16 amino acids. These data come from a study of control samples from healthy donors and cancer patients. Sequenced material: blood. The gene calls are TRBV23-1 and TRBJ1-2; 10 positions match TRBD1. TRBV23-1 is marked as an open reading frame, function uncertain. This TCR was recovered from a man younger than 45 in good health. The CDR3 protein is CASSQWGTGDHDGYTF. The CDR3 DNA reads as TGCGCCAGCAGTCAATGGGGGACAGGGGATCACGATGGCTACACCTTC.